This section outlines one T cell receptor beta chain sequence together with its context. This clone appeared a few times. What antigen it recognizes has not been identified. Within one base of it there is no much larger clone, and no base qualities were kept. The time point label corresponds to: baseline before first vaccination. Vaccinee samples were obtained from the UK trials COV001 and COV002, which included a single-blind randomized controlled phase 2/3 trial of AZD1222 (ChAdOx1 nCoV-19) in healthy adults. For TCRbeta chain sequencing, PBMC samples were collected from trial participants at day 0 and at day 28 after the second dose. The CDR3 regions of human TCRbeta chains were analyzed by immunosequencing. The published analysis was carried out like this. TCRs in the repertoires were matched against a reference library of SARS-CoV-2-specific TCRs that had been generated with the MIRA antigen-specificity platform. Breadth meant the fraction of unique TCRs that were SARS-CoV-2-associated, whereas depth meant the fraction of total T cells that were SARS-CoV-2-associated. Using the MIRA data, each spike-specific TCR was mapped to the spike region that the TCR reacts to and placed in a CD4 or CD8 class. Log10-transformed breadth and depth values were compared by one-way ANOVA with Sidak's multiple comparisons tests. In TCRdb, the immuneACCESS table is reduced to in-frame sequences with V and J assigned. These tables do not hold every clone; where another copy was compared, an unresolved V gene accounts for under half, and the others remain unexplained. The V and J calls and clone size were taken over from that table, and D and trimming were inferred from the DNA. For this sample there are about 180,000 clones; approximately 86% appear just once. In total, the top ten clones hold around 8% of the sample.

The sample comes from a study of T cell responses to AZD1222 COVID-19 vaccine (dated by TCRdb to about 2021). Background for the entire study: Because spike-specific TCR depth and breadth did not differ between the two schedules, AZD1222 recipients who got a second dose at roughly 4 weeks were pooled with those who got a second dose at roughly 12 weeks. Enrollment into the trials was organized by age into subgroups of 18-55, 56-69 and 70-plus years, and those subgroups contained about 160, 30 and 59 TCR-sequenced participants, respectively. TCR sequencing covered roughly 230 trial participants: 200 to 220 given two doses of AZD1222 and around 25 given two doses of MenACWY control vaccine.

Germline trimming: 6 bases from V, 1 base from J; junction bases outside gene matches: 5. The CDR1 and CDR2 encoded by the germline V gene (reference sequence) are MNHNY and SVGAGI. From its cysteine to its phenylalanine, the CDR3 spans 14 amino acids. Just the 42-base CDR3 DNA is kept, in frame starting at base 1. Overall study results and their limits: Because no samples from the day 14 peak response were available, repertoires could be characterized only after the peak T cell response. Vaccine-associated CD4 TCRs spanned the whole spike protein, with dominant responses in regions 160-218 and 743-854. After two AZD1222 doses, both the breadth and the depth of spike-specific TCRs were significantly higher than at day 0 and than in MenACWY recipients. Conclusions about previously exposed vaccinees were limited because only a handful of AZD1222 recipients were SARS-CoV-2 seropositive at baseline. Participants were mostly white British, with more females than males. The authors suggested clonal diversity may have been underestimated. Reportedly, almost half of the unique spike-specific TCRs recognized epitopes lying outside the regions that are mutated in the B.1.351 and B.1.1.7 variants. The 56-69-year group was small, and its depth increase did not reach significance, likely because of low power.

The sample consisted of peripheral blood, taken on day 0 of AZD1222 vaccination. The TCR comes from an adult in good health. The sequence is built from TRBV6-6 and TRBJ1-1; 7 bases in the junction line up with TRBD1. The CDR3 loop reads CASSPTGANTEAFF. The base sequence is TGTGCCAGCAGCCCCACAGGGGCGAACACTGAAGCTTTCTTT.